This entry is about one T cell receptor beta chain. What it recognizes is unknown. Trimming cost V 2 bases and J 3 bases, with 11 bases left between them. Germline V CDR1 and CDR2: LNHDA, SQIVND (reference sequence). The CDR3 contains 14 residues. The entry originates in a study of breast tumors, draining lymph nodes, adjacent tissues. The study's findings and limits: Most tumor T cells seemingly derive from lymph node, then expand in tumor. Data only fit, rather than demonstrated, lymph node origin of most tumor T cells. Tumor TCR diversity was below lymph nodes but above nontumor tissue. Luminal-like breast cancer showed significantly higher tumor–nontumor repertoire similarity than basal-like.

From the multiplex PCR reads, TCRdb called clonotypes with MiXCR, one entry per CDR3 protein. Of about 63,000 distinct CDR3 sequences detected, 57% appear once; the ten largest clones hold approximately 18%. The source material was breast tumor tissue. This TCR was sampled from a female donor with breast cancer. Some clones in this sample may be carry-over from other donors' samples. This chain connects TRBV19 to TRBJ2-7, with D perhaps assigned TRBD1 or TRBD2 (7 bases each). The CDR3: CASSIQGGGYEQYF. Written as DNA, the CDR3 is TGTGCCAGTAGTATACAGGGGGGGGGCTACGAGCAGTACTTC.